This T cell receptor (beta chain) was captured in a study of CD8+ T cells in alopecia areata. Details on this clone: What it binds is not known.

Treatment indicated: oral pan-JAK inhibitor, 5-10 mg twice daily. The V end lost 3 bases, the J end lost 7 bases, and 22 bases lay between the germline ends. This CDR3 contains 17 residues. Germline assignment: CDR1 SGHTA and CDR2 FQGNSA. Extracted RNA was reverse transcribed, and the resulting cDNA served as sequencing template. Using immunoSEQ multiplex PCR, the repertoire was profiled, and TCRdb retains in-frame clones only, with some absent. The sample lists 150,000 to 200,000 clones, roughly 60% seen once, with 1% in the top ten. Study-level results: A great number of expanded lesional clones endured in scalp and blood during tofacitinib. Both scalp clonality and the expanded CD8+ clones among the top 100 showed a significant decrease with tofacitinib.

The source was CD4+ T cells sorted from blood, collected at week 24, from a patient treated with tofacitinib. The TCR originated in a human donor with alopecia areata. This chain links TRBV7-2 with TRBJ2-1, with D possibly being TRBD2 (5 bases). CDR3: CASSFLVPGPRGNEQFF. For the CDR3, the DNA is TGTGCCAGCAGCTTCCTTGTCCCCGGGCCCCGAGGGAATGAGCAGTTCTTC.